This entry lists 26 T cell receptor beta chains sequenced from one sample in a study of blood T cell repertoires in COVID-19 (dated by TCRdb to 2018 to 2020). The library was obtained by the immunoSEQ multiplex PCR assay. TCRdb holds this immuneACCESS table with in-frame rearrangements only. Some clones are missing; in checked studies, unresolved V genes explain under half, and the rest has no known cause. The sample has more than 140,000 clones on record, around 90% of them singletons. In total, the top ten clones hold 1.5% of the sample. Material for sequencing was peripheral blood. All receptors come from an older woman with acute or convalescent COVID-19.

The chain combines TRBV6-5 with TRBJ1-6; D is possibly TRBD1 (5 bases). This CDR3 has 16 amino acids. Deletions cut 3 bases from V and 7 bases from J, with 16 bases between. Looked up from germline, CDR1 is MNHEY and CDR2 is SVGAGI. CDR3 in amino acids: CASSYRPGLMNSPLHF. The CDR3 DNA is TGTGCCAGCAGTTATAGACCGGGACTTATGAATTCACCCCTCCACTTT.

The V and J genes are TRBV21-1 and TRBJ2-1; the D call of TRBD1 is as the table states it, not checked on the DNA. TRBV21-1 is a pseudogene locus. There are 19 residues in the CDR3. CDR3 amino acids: CASSSRNSDRADPYNEQFF. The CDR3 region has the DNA TGTGCCAGCAGCTCCCGAAATTCAGACAGGGCGGATCCCTACAATGAGCAGTTCTTC.

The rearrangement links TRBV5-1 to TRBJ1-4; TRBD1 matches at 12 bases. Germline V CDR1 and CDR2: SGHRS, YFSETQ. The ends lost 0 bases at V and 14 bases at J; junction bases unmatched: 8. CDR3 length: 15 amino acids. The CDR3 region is CASSLDGTGGLRLFF. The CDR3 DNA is TGCGCCAGCAGCTTGGATGGGACAGGGGGCCTCCGTCTGTTTTTT.

For the CDR3, the DNA is TGTGCCAGCAGGGGAGAAGAGCGGGGCTACACCTTC. This encodes CASRGEERGYTF. This chain uses TRBV2 with TRBJ1-2; no clear D. V shed 6 bases and J shed 8 bases, with 13 bases lying between them. The CDR3 consists of 12 residues. Germline CDR1 SNHLY, CDR2 FYNNEI.

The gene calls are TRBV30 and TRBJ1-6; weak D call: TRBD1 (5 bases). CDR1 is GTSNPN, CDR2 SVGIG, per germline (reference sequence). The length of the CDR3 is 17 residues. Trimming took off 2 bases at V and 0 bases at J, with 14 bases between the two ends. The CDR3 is CAWSNLEGSSYNSPLHF. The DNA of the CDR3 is TGTGCCTGGAGTAATCTGGAGGGGAGCTCCTATAATTCACCCCTCCACTTT.

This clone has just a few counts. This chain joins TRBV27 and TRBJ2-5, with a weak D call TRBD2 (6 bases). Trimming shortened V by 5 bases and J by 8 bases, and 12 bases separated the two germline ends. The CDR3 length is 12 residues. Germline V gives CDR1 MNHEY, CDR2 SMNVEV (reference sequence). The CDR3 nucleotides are TGTGCCAGCAGTCCCGAGGAGGGAACCCAGTACTTC. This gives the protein CASSPEEGTQYF.

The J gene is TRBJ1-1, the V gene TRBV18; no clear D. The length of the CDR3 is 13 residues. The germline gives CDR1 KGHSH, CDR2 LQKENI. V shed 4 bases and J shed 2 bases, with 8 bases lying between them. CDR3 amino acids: CASSRTENTEAFF. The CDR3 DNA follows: TGTGCCAGCTCACGGACTGAAAACACTGAAGCTTTCTTT.

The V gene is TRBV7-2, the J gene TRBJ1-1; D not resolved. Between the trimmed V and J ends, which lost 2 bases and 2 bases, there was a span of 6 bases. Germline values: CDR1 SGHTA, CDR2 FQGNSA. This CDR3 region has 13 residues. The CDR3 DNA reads TGTGCCAGCAGCTTAAACAGAAACACTGAAGCTTTCTTT. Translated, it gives CASSLNRNTEAFF. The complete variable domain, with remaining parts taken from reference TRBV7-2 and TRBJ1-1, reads GAGVSQSPSNKVTEKGKDVELRCDPISGHTALYWYRQSLGQGLEFLIYFQGNSAPDKSGLPSDRFSAERTGGSVSTLTIQRTQQEDSAVYLCASSLNRNTEAFFGQGTRLTVV.

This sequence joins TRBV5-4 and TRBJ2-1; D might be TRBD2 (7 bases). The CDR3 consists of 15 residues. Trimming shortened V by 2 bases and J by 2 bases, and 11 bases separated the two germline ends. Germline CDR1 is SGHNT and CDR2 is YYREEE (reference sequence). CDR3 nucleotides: TGTGCCAGCAGCTTAGTGGGGGGGCCCTACAATGAGCAGTTCTTC. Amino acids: CASSLVGGPYNEQFF.

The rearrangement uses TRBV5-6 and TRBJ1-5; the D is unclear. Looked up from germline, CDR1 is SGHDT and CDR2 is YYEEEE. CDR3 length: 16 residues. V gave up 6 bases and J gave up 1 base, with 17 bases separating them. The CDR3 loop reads CASTHQRGLSNQPQHF. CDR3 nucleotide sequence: TGTGCCAGCACTCACCAACGGGGATTAAGCAATCAGCCCCAGCATTTT.

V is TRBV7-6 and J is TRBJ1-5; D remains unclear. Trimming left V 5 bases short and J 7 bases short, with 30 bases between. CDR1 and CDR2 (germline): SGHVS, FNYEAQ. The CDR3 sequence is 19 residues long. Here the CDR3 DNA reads TGTGCCAGCAGCCGGAGGGCTTTTGTTTTCGTCTGTGTAAACCAGCCCCAGCATTTT. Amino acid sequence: CASSRRAFVFVCVNQPQHF.

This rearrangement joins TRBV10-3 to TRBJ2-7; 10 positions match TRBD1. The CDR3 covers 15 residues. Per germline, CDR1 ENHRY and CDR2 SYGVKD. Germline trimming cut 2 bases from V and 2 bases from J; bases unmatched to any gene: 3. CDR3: CAISEKGQGTYEQYF. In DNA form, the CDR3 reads TGTGCCATCAGTGAGAAGGGACAGGGGACCTACGAGCAGTACTTC.

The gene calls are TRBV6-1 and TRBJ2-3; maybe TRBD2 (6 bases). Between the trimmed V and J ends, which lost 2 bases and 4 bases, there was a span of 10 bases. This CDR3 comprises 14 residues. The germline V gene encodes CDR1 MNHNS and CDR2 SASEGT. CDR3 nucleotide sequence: TGTGCCAGCAGTGAAAGGCGGGGCCCAGATACGCAGTATTTT. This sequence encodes CASSERRGPDTQYF.

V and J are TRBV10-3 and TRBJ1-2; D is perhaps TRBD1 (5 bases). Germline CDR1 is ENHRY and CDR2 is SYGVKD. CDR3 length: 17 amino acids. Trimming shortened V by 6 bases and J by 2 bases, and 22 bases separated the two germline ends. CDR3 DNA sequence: TGTGCCATCAGAGCCTCAGGGTTTATCGTCTTGAACTATGGCTACACCTTC. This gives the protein CAIRASGFIVLNYGYTF.

This chain's CDR3 is CSAKTNTEAFF. In nucleotides, the CDR3 is TGCAGTGCCAAGACAAACACTGAAGCTTTCTTT. The chain links TRBV20-1 to TRBJ1-1; no clear D. The germline V and J ends were trimmed by 6 bases and 2 bases, with 7 bases remaining between them. The length of the CDR3 is 11 residues. The germline V gene has CDR1 DFQATT and CDR2 SNEGSKA (reference sequence).

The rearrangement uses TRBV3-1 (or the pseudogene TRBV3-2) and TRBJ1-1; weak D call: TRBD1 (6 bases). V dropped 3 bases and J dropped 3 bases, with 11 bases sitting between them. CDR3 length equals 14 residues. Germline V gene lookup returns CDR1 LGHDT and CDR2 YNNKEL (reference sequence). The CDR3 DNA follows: TGTGCCAGCAGCCAGACAGGCCGGTACACTGAAGCTTTCTTT. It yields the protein CASSQTGRYTEAFF.

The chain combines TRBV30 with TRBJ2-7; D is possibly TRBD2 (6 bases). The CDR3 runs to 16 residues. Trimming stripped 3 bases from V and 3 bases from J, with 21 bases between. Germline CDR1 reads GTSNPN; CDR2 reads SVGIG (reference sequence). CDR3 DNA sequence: TGTGCCTGGAGGGGGGGACCGCAGTTTTTCCGCTACGAGCAGTACTTC. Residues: CAWRGGPQFFRYEQYF.

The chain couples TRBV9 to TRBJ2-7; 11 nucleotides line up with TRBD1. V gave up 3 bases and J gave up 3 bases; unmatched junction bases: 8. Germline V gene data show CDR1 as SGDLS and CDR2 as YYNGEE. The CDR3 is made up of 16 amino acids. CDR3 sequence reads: CASSENGQGAFYEQYF. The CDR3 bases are TGTGCCAGCAGCGAAAACGGACAGGGGGCTTTCTACGAGCAGTACTTC.

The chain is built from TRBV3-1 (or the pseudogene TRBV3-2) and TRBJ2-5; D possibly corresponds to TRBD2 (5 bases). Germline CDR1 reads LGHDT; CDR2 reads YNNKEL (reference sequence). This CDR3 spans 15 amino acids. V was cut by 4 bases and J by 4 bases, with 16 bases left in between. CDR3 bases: TGTGCCAGCAGCCTCCTCTCCCGGGGTGGAGAGACCCAGTACTTC. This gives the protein CASSLLSRGGETQYF.

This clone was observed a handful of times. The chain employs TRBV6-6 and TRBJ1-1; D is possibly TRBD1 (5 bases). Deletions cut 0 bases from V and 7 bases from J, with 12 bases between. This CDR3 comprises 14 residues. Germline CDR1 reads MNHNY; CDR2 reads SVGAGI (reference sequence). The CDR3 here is CASSYSHGGIEAFF. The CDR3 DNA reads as TGTGCCAGCAGTTACTCCCACGGGGGAATTGAAGCTTTCTTT.

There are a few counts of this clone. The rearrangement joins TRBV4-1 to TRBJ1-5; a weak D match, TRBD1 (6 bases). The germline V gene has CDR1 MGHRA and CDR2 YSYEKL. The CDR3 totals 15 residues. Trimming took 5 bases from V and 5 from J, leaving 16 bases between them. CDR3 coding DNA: TGCGCCAGCAGCTTATCCGGGACACCTTATCAGCCCCAGCATTTT. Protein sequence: CASSLSGTPYQPQHF.

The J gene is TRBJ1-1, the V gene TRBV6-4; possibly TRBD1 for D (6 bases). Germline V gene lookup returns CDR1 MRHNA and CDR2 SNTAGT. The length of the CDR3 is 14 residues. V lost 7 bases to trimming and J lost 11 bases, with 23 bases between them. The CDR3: CASMPPDRKKVAFF. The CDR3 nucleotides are TGTGCCAGCATGCCGCCAGACAGGAAAAAGGTGGCTTTCTTT.

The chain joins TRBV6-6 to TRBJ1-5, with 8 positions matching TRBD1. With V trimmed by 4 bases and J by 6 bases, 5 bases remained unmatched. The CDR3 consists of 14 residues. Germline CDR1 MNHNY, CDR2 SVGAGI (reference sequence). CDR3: CASSLDRVGQPQHF. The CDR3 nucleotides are TGTGCCAGCAGTTTGGACAGGGTAGGTCAGCCCCAGCATTTT.

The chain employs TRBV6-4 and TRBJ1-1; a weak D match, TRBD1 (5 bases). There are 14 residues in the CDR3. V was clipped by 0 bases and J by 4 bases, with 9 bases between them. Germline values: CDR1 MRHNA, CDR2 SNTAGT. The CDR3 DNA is TGTGCCAGCAGTGACTCCGGGGGAGGCACTGAAGCTTTCTTT. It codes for CASSDSGGGTEAFF.

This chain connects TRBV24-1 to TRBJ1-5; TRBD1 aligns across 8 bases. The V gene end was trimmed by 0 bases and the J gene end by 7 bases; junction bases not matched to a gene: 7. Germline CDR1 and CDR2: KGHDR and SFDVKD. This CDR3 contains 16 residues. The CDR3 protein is CATSDLGQGLGQPQHF. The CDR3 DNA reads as TGTGCCACCAGTGATTTGGGACAGGGTCTGGGGCAGCCCCAGCATTTT.

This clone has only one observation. The CDR3 spells CASSVTGESSPLHF. CDR3 DNA: TGTGCCAGCAGCGTGACAGGGGAAAGCTCACCCCTCCACTTT. This chain uses TRBV9 with TRBJ1-6; 8 positions match TRBD1. This CDR3 contains 14 residues. Unmatched junction bases numbered 5, after V lost 2 bases and J lost 10 bases. In germline, CDR1 is SGDLS, CDR2 YYNGEE.